A selection of T cell receptor beta chains follows, all from one sample in a study of blood T cell repertoires in COVID-19. Profiled with immunoSEQ multiplex PCR; TCRdb holds only in-frame clones, not every one. The data show over 250,000 clones, 65% to 90% seen once. What was sequenced was peripheral blood. Every receptor here comes from a human donor in a cohort sampled during active COVID-19. CDR3s include the opening cysteine and the closing phenylalanine or tryptophan. Each record gives: CDR3 protein, CDR3 DNA, CDR3 length, V gene, J gene, clone size, D gene. A D gene is named only where the DNA matches it firmly. For some rows the clone size is stated as once, few or many, or as a class when expanded; others skip it.

cdr3_aa: CASSEVSGRRTSGKVFQGYF
cdr3_nt: TGTGCCAGCAGTGAAGTTTCAGGGAGGCGGACTAGCGGGAAGGTGTTTCAGGGGTACTTC
cdr3_length: 20
v_call: TRBV6-1
j_call: TRBJ2-7
clone_size: -
d_call: TRBD2

cdr3_aa: CASSLSMVTGLTGTEAFF
cdr3_nt: TGTGCCAGCAGTTTATCGATGGTGACAGGTCTCACTGGGACTGAAGCTTTCTTT
cdr3_length: 18
v_call: TRBV27
j_call: TRBJ1-1
clone_size: -
d_call: -

cdr3_aa: CASRETQGYEQYF
cdr3_nt: TGTGCCAGCAGAGAAACACAGGGCTACGAGCAGTACTTC
cdr3_length: 13
v_call: TRBV6-6
j_call: TRBJ2-7
clone_size: -
d_call: -

cdr3_aa: CASSLDRYNEQFF
cdr3_nt: TGCGCCAGCAGCTTGGACAGATACAATGAGCAGTTCTTC
cdr3_length: 13
v_call: TRBV5-1
j_call: TRBJ2-1
clone_size: -
d_call: -

cdr3_aa: CAWSMGERAFF
cdr3_nt: TGTGCCTGGAGTATGGGAGAAAGAGCTTTCTTT
cdr3_length: 11
v_call: TRBV30
j_call: TRBJ1-1
clone_size: -
d_call: -

cdr3_aa: CASSPILGFGLGTEAFF
cdr3_nt: TGTGCCAGCAGTCCCATCCTCGGGTTTGGGTTAGGAACTGAAGCTTTCTTT
cdr3_length: 17
v_call: TRBV28
j_call: TRBJ1-1
clone_size: -
d_call: -

cdr3_aa: CASSQEATDPTEAFF
cdr3_nt: TGCGCCAGCAGCCAAGAAGCGACAGACCCCACTGAAGCTTTCTTT
cdr3_length: 15
v_call: TRBV4-1
j_call: TRBJ1-1
clone_size: -
d_call: -

cdr3_aa: CASRGQPIPQGELFF
cdr3_nt: TGTGCCAGCAGGGGACAGCCCATCCCACAGGGGGAGCTGTTTTTT
cdr3_length: 15
v_call: TRBV27
j_call: TRBJ2-2
clone_size: -
d_call: TRBD1

cdr3_aa: CASSLGLSNQPQHF
cdr3_nt: TGTGCCAGCAGCTTGGGACTTTCTAACCAGCCCCAGCATTTT
cdr3_length: 14
v_call: TRBV7-2
j_call: TRBJ1-5
clone_size: -
d_call: -

cdr3_aa: CASSLGGQRKNIQYF
cdr3_nt: TGTGCCAGCAGCTTAGGTGGACAGAGAAAAAACATTCAGTACTTC
cdr3_length: 15
v_call: TRBV7-2
j_call: TRBJ2-4
clone_size: -
d_call: -

cdr3_aa: CASSTMGGKLFF
cdr3_nt: TGTGCCAGCAGCACTATGGGGGGAAAACTGTTTTTT
cdr3_length: 12
v_call: TRBV27
j_call: TRBJ1-4
clone_size: -
d_call: -

cdr3_aa: CASSTTANTEAFF
cdr3_nt: TGTGCCAGCAGTACAACAGCGAACACTGAAGCTTTCTTT
cdr3_length: 13
v_call: TRBV6-5
j_call: TRBJ1-1
clone_size: once
d_call: -

cdr3_aa: CASSVGGGLTDTQYF
cdr3_nt: TGTGCCAGCAGCGTCGGCGGGGGGCTCACAGATACGCAGTATTTT
cdr3_length: 15
v_call: TRBV9
j_call: TRBJ2-3
clone_size: -
d_call: TRBD2

cdr3_aa: CVSSLLAPHGTSEFYEQYF
cdr3_nt: TGTGTCAGCAGCTTATTGGCGCCACACGGGACTAGCGAGTTCTACGAGCAGTACTTC
cdr3_length: 19
v_call: TRBV21-1
j_call: TRBJ2-7
clone_size: -
d_call: -